Shown below are 21 T cell receptor beta chains from a single sample sequenced in a study of blood T cell repertoires in COVID-19. Clones were sequenced by immunoSEQ multiplex PCR, and TCRdb holds only the in-frame ones, with some missing. Of tens of thousands of clones listed, roughly four fifths are singletons. Sequencing was carried out using peripheral blood. All receptors come from a woman older than 75 with active or convalescent COVID-19.

The gene calls are TRBV29-1 and TRBJ2-6, with TRBD2 as a possible D gene (6 bases). V dropped 4 bases and J dropped 6 bases, with 16 bases sitting between them. Germline CDR1 reads SQVTM; CDR2 reads ANQGSEA. This CDR3 has 15 amino acids. The CDR3 DNA follows: TGCAGCGTTGGTTTTTCGGGACTCGCGGCCAACGTCCTGACTTTC. This codes for CSVGFSGLAANVLTF.

This chain uses TRBV7-2 with TRBJ2-3; D is perhaps TRBD2 (5 bases). Trimming removed 8 bases from V and 5 bases from J, with 14 bases in between. Germline V gene lookup returns CDR1 SGHTA and CDR2 FQGNSA. This CDR3 contains 13 residues. The CDR3 protein is CASSRGLIDTQYF. CDR3 nucleotides: TGTGCCAGCTCACGGGGTCTTATAGATACGCAGTATTTT.

The chain employs TRBV6-1 and TRBJ2-3; 13 nucleotides line up with TRBD2. CDR1 is MNHNS and CDR2 is SASEGT in the germline V gene. V gave up 1 base and J gave up 5 bases; unmatched junction bases: 0. This CDR3 is built from 15 residues. The CDR3, as DNA: TGTGCCAGCAGTGAAGGACTAGCGGGGGGAGATACGCAGTATTTT. It translates to CASSEGLAGGDTQYF.

This chain joins TRBV24-1 and TRBJ1-5; 10 bases map to TRBD1. This CDR3 spans 18 amino acids. The junction had 10 bases not matched to a gene; V was cut back by 4 bases and J by 2 bases. The germline gives CDR1 KGHDR, CDR2 SFDVKD. CDR3: CATSDSRDRGVGNQPQHF. The CDR3 region has the DNA TGTGCCACCAGTGACTCCCGGGACAGGGGAGTAGGCAATCAGCCCCAGCATTTT.

This clone was seen a single time. CDR3 sequence: CASSGSQGASRELFF. CDR3 DNA: TGTGCCAGTAGTGGATCACAGGGGGCTAGTAGGGAACTGTTTTTT. The chain is built from TRBV19 and TRBJ1-4; 9 nucleotides match TRBD1. Germline V gene sequence: CDR1 LNHDA, CDR2 SQIVND (reference sequence). The CDR3 is made up of 15 amino acids. Germline trimming cut 5 bases from V and 12 bases from J; bases unmatched to any gene: 13.

The chain links TRBV6-5 to TRBJ2-7, with TRBD1 as a possible D gene (6 bases). Germline V gene sequence: CDR1 MNHEY, CDR2 SVGAGI. Trimming pared 7 bases from V and 9 bases from J, leaving 22 bases between. CDR3 length: 14 residues. The CDR3 nucleotides read TGTGCCAGCATGTCTCCAAGTGGGGGCCGGGGGCAGTACTTC. Translated: CASMSPSGGRGQYF.

This clone occurred once. The rearrangement uses TRBV7-9 and TRBJ2-7; TRBD2 is a possible D gene (5 bases). This CDR3 comprises 14 residues. The V end lost 5 bases, the J end lost 3 bases, and 14 bases lay between the germline ends. Germline CDR1 SEHNR, CDR2 FQNEAQ (reference sequence). The CDR3 bases are TGTGCCAGCAGCCGAGCCGGAGGTGGCTACGAGCAGTACTTC. Amino acid sequence: CASSRAGGGYEQYF. The variable domain in full, completed from reference TRBV7-9 and TRBJ2-7, reads DTGVSQNPRHKITKRGQNVTFRCDPISEHNRLYWYRQTLGQGPEFLTYFQNEAQLEKSRLLSDRFSAERPKGSFSTLEIQRTEQGDSAMYLCASSRAGGGYEQYFGPGTRLTVT.

The J gene is TRBJ2-1, the V gene TRBV6-6; TRBD1 aligns across 10 bases. The junction had 9 bases not matched to a gene; V was cut back by 6 bases and J by 7 bases. Per the germline V gene, CDR1 is MNHNY and CDR2 is SVGAGI (reference sequence). The CDR3 covers 15 residues. CDR3 region: CASRALGTGANEQFF. In DNA form, the CDR3 reads TGTGCCAGCAGGGCCCTCGGGACAGGGGCGAATGAGCAGTTCTTC.

The gene calls are TRBV3-1 (or the pseudogene TRBV3-2) and TRBJ1-1; D not resolved. This CDR3 has 15 amino acids. Per the germline V gene, CDR1 is LGHDT and CDR2 is YNNKEL (reference sequence). V lost 0 bases and J 5 bases, leaving 13 bases between the germline ends. CDR3 protein: CASSQDDYAGTEAFF. CDR3 in DNA: TGTGCCAGCAGCCAAGATGATTACGCGGGAACTGAAGCTTTCTTT.

This chain uses TRBV19 with TRBJ2-1, with 12 nucleotides matching TRBD2. Unmatched junction bases numbered 12, after V lost 7 bases and J lost 14 bases. The CDR3 totals 14 residues. Looked up from germline, CDR1 is LNHDA and CDR2 is SQIVND (reference sequence). The CDR3 sequence: CASTFETSGGEKFF. CDR3 in DNA: TGTGCCAGTACCTTCGAGACTAGCGGGGGCGAGAAGTTCTTC.

The rearrangement joins TRBV18 to TRBJ2-3, with a weak D call TRBD1 (6 bases). CDR1 KGHSH and CDR2 LQKENI come from the germline V gene. The CDR3 has 14 residues. Trimming shortened V by 4 bases and J by 2 bases, and 10 bases separated the two germline ends. Here the CDR3 reads CASSLGADTDTQYF. The CDR3 DNA reads as TGTGCCAGCTCACTGGGGGCGGACACAGATACGCAGTATTTT.

As concerns this clone: Other DNA sequences in this specimen translate into the identical CDR3. This chain uses TRBV6-5 with TRBJ1-6; D is perhaps TRBD1 (5 bases). The V gene lost 6 bases and the J gene lost 6 bases, with 9 bases spanning the gap. Germline CDR1 is MNHEY and CDR2 is SVGAGI. CDR3 size: 13 residues. The CDR3 DNA sequence: TGTGCCAGCAGAACGGGGGGTAATTCACCCCTCCACTTT. Residues: CASRTGGNSPLHF.

V is TRBV7-9 and J is TRBJ2-2; 10 positions match TRBD1. CDR1 is SEHNR and CDR2 is FQNEAQ in the germline V gene (reference sequence). The CDR3 sequence is 16 residues long. J lost 3 bases, V lost 3 bases, and 4 bases had no gene match. CDR3 sequence (DNA): TGTGCCAGCAGCTTTGCCGGGACAGGGGACACCGGGGAGCTGTTTTTT. This translates into CASSFAGTGDTGELFF. The full variable domain, with the rest looked up from reference TRBV7-9 and TRBJ2-2, is DTGVSQNPRHKITKRGQNVTFRCDPISEHNRLYWYRQTLGQGPEFLTYFQNEAQLEKSRLLSDRFSAERPKGSFSTLEIQRTEQGDSAMYLCASSFAGTGDTGELFFGEGSRLTVL.

The table lists this clone with a few counts. The CDR3 sequence is CASSYPGGGGYGYTF. CDR3 bases: TGTGCCAGCAGTTATCCTGGAGGGGGCGGATATGGCTACACCTTC. The gene calls are TRBV6-2 or TRBV6-3 and TRBJ1-2; 7 bases align to TRBD1. Per germline, CDR1 MNHEY and CDR2 SVGEGT. The CDR3 totals 15 residues. V dropped 3 bases and J dropped 5; count of bases not matched to a gene: 9.

The CDR3 sequence is CASSPLSPDSNQPQHF. The CDR3 DNA reads TGTGCCAGCTCACCCCTTAGCCCGGATAGCAATCAGCCCCAGCATTTT. V and J are TRBV18 and TRBJ1-5; no clear D gene. The CDR3 runs to 16 residues. Germline-derived CDR1 and CDR2 are KGHSH and LQKENI. Trimming removed 3 bases at V and 0 bases at J, with 12 bases between.

The rearrangement uses TRBV2 and TRBJ1-3; 8 nucleotides line up with TRBD1. V shed 4 bases, J shed 4 bases, and the junction held 9 bases outside the gene matches. The germline V gene has CDR1 SNHLY and CDR2 FYNNEI. CDR3 size: 16 residues. The CDR3 bases are TGTGCCAGCAGTGCACTATCACAGGGGGGAGGAAACACCATATATTTT. Protein sequence: CASSALSQGGGNTIYF.

The V gene is TRBV27, the J gene TRBJ1-1; perhaps TRBD1 as D (6 bases). V lost 5 bases, J lost 5 bases, and 21 bases lay in between. Germline assignment: CDR1 MNHEY and CDR2 SMNVEV (reference sequence). This CDR3 spans 16 amino acids. CDR3 sequence: CASSPLWTESVTEAFF. As DNA, the CDR3 is TGTGCCAGCAGTCCTCTCTGGACAGAAAGCGTGACTGAAGCTTTCTTT.

This clone has only a few counts. This chain links TRBV19 with TRBJ1-5, with 8 bases that match TRBD1. Germline values: CDR1 LNHDA, CDR2 SQIVND (reference sequence). The CDR3 spans 15 residues. V shed 4 bases and J 7 bases; nucleotides not matched to a gene: 9. In DNA form, the CDR3 reads TGTGCCAGTAGTACTGACAGGGGCATTGACCAGCCCCAGCATTTT. Translation: CASSTDRGIDQPQHF.

The chain links TRBV6-5 to TRBJ2-7; D is possibly TRBD1 (5 bases). This CDR3 is 13 amino acids long. From germline, CDR1 is MNHEY and CDR2 SVGAGI. The V end was cut by 4 bases, the J end by 4 bases, with 11 bases between. The CDR3 spells CASSFSQGYEQYF. The CDR3 DNA sequence: TGTGCCAGCAGTTTCTCTCAGGGTTACGAGCAGTACTTC.

There are a few counts of this clone. Other nucleotide sequences from this sample produce the same CDR3. V and J are TRBV4-3 and TRBJ1-6; weak D call: TRBD1 (6 bases). CDR3 size: 15 residues. In germline, CDR1 is LGHNA, CDR2 YSLEER. The V end lost 0 bases, the J end lost 8 bases, and 11 bases lay between the germline ends. For the CDR3, the DNA is TGCGCCAGCAGCCAAGAGGCGGGGGCCGATTCACCCCTCCACTTT. Translation: CASSQEAGADSPLHF.

This clone was found once. The chain has TRBV10-3 and TRBJ2-7, with 7 bases matching TRBD1. CDR1 and CDR2 from the germline V gene are ENHRY and SYGVKD. After removal of 3 bases from V and 2 bases from J, the junction contained 7 bases not matched to a gene. The CDR3 has 15 amino acids. CDR3 region: CAISDPLDRAYEQYF. The DNA for the CDR3 is TGTGCCATCAGTGATCCCCTCGACAGGGCCTACGAGCAGTACTTC.